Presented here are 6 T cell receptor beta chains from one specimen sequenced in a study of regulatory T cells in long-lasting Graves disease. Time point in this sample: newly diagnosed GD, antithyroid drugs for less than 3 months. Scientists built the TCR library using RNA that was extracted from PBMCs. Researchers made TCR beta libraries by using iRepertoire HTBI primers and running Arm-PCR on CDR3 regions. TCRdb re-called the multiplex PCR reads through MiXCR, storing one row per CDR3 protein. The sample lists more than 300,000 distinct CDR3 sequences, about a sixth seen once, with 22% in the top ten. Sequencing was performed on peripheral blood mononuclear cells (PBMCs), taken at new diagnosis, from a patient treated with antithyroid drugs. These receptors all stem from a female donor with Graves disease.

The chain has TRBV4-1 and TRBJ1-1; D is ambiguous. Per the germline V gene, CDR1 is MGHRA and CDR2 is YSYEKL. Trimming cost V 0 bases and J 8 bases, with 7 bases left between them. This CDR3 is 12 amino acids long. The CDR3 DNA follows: TGCGCCAGCAGCCAAGATACTCTAGAAGCTTTCTTT. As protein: CASSQDTLEAFF.

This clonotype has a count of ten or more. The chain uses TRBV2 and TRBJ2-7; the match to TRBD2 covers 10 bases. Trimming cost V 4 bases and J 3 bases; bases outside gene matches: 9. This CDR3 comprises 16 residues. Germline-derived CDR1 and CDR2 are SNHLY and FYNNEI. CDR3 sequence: CASSAGGSSGSYEQYF. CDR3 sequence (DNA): TGTGCCAGCAGTGCTGGTGGGTCTAGCGGGAGCTACGAGCAGTACTTC.

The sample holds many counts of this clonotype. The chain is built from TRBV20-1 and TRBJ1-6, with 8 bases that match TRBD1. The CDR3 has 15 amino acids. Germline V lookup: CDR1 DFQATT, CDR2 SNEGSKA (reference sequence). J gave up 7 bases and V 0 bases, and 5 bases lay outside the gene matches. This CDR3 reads CSAREPGGKNSPLHF. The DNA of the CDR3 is TGCAGTGCTAGAGAACCAGGGGGCAAAAATTCACCCCTCCACTTT.

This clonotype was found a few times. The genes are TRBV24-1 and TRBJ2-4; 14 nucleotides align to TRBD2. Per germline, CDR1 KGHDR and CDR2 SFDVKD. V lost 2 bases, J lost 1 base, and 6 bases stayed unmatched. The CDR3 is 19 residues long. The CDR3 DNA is TGTGCCACCAGTGATTACGGGACTAGCGGGAGTTCGGCCAAAAACATTCAGTACTTC. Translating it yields CATSDYGTSGSSAKNIQYF.

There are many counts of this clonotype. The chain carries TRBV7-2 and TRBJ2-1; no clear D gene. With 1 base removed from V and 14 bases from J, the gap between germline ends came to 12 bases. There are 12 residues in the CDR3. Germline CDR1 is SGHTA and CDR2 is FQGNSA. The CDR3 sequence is CASSLEVVGKFF. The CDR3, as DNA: TGTGCCAGCAGCTTAGAAGTTGTAGGAAAGTTCTTC.

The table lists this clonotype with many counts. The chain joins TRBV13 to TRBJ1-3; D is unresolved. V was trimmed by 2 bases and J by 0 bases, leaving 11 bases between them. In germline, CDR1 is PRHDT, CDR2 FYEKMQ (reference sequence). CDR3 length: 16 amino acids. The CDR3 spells CASSLISEDSGNTIYF. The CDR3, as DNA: TGTGCCAGCAGCTTAATTTCTGAAGACTCTGGAAACACCATATATTTT.